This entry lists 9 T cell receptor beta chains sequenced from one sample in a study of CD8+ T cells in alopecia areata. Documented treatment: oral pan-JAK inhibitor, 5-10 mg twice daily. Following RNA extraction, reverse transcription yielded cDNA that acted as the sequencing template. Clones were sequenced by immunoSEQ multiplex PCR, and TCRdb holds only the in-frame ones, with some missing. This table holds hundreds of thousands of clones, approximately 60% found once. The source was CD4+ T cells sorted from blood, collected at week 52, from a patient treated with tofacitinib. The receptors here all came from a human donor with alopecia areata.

As DNA, the CDR3 is TGTGCCAGCAGTTCACAGGGAAACAGTGGCTACACCTTC. It specifies CASSSQGNSGYTF. The rearrangement uses TRBV27 and TRBJ1-2, with a tentative D call TRBD1 (6 bases). Germline V gene data show CDR1 as MNHEY and CDR2 as SMNVEV (reference sequence). The CDR3 is 13 residues long. Trimming removed 4 bases from V and 7 bases from J, with 13 bases in between.

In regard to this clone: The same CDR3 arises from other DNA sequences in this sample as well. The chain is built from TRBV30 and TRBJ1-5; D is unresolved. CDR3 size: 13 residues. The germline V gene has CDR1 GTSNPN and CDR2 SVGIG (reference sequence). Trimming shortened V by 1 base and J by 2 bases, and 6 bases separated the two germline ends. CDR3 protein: CAWSGTGNQPQHF. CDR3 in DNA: TGTGCCTGGAGTGGTACCGGCAATCAGCCCCAGCATTTT. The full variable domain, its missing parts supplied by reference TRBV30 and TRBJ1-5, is SQTIHQWPATLVQPVGSPLSLECTVEGTSNPNLYWYRQAAGRGLQLLFYSVGIGQISSEVPQNLSASRPQDRQFILSSKKLLLSDSGFYLCAWSGTGNQPQHFGDGTRLSIL.

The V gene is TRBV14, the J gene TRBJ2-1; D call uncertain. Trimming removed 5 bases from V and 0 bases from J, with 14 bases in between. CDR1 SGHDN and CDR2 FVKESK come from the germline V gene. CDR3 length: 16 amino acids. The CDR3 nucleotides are TGTGCCAGCAGCGTCCGTTCACCTCTCTCCTACAATGAGCAGTTCTTC. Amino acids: CASSVRSPLSYNEQFF.

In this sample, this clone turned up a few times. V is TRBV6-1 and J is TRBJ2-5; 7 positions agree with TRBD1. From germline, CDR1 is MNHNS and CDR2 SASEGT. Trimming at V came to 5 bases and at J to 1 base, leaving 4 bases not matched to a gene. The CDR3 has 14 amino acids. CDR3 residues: CASSSGTVQETQYF. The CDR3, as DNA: TGTGCCAGCAGTTCTGGGACAGTCCAAGAGACCCAGTACTTC.

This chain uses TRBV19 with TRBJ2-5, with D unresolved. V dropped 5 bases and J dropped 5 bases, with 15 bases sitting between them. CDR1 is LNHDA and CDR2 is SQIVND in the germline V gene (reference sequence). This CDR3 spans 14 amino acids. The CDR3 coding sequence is TGTGCCAGTAGTTCGAATGGGGATCCGGAGACCCAGTACTTC. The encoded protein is CASSSNGDPETQYF.

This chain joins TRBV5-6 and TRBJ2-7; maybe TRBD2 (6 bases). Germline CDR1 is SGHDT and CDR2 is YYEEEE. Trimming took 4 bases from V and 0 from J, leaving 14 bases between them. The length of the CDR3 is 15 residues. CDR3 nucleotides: TGTGCCAGCAGCATGGGACTCCAGATCTCCTACGAGCAGTACTTC. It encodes CASSMGLQISYEQYF.

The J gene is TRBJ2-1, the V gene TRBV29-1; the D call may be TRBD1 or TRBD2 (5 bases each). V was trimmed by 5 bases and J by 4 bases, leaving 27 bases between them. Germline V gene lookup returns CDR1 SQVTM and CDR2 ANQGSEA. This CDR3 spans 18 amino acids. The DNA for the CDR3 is TGCAGCGTTTTGGACCCCACCGGGACGGCTGTCCGATACAATGAGCAGTTCTTC. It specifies CSVLDPTGTAVRYNEQFF.

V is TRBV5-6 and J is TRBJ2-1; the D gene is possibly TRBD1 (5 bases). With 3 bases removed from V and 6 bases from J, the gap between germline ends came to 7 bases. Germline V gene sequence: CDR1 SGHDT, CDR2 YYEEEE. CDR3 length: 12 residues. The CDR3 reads CASSSTVNEQFF. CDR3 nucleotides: TGTGCCAGCAGCTCGACAGTCAATGAGCAGTTCTTC.

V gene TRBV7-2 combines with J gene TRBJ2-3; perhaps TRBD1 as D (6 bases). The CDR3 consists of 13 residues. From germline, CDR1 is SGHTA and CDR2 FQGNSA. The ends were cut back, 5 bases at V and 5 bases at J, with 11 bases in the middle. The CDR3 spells CASSTYREDTQYF. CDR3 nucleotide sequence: TGTGCCAGCAGCACCTACAGGGAAGATACGCAGTATTTT.